This T cell receptor beta chain was captured by sequencing in a study of shared clonotypes between healthy human individuals. Overall study: Three plates each covered CD4 naive and memory; CD8 naive two, CD8 memory one.

Germline V lookup: CDR1 LNHDA, CDR2 SQIVND (reference sequence). Trimming cost V 4 bases and J 0 bases, with 13 bases left between them. This CDR3 contains 16 residues. Profiled with immunoSEQ multiplex PCR; TCRdb holds only in-frame clones, not every one. The profile shows around 350,000 clones, less than 85% of them singletons. The sequence was obtained from a man aged 25-45 years in good health. Sequenced: memory CD4+ T cells sorted from blood. Subset: CD45RA-negative fraction. This chain links TRBV19 with TRBJ1-3; the D gene is possibly TRBD1 (6 bases). In DNA, the CDR3 is TGTGCCAGTAGTAGCACAACAGGGAGCTCTGGAAACACCATATATTTT. Residues: CASSSTTGSSGNTIYF.